This TCR beta chain was captured in a study of OX40 agonist ivuxolimab in advanced cancers. Germline V gene sequence: CDR1 MNHEY, CDR2 SVGAGI. Trimming shortened V by 5 bases and J by 6 bases, and 12 bases separated the two germline ends. The CDR3 is 13 residues long. Produced via immunoSEQ multiplex PCR; TCRdb's table is partial and in-frame only. The table shows some 50,000 clones, with around 89% occurring only once. The clonotype comes from an adult with an advanced solid tumor such as melanoma, head and neck, liver or kidney cancer. The rearrangement uses TRBV6-5 and TRBJ2-3; D tentatively reads TRBD1 or TRBD2 (5 bases each). This specimen consisted of CD4+ or CD8+ T cells sorted from blood, obtained in a trial of the OX40 agonist ivuxolimab. The CDR3 loop is CASSGSGTDTQYF. CDR3 nucleotides: TGTGCCAGCAGTGGATCCGGGACGGATACGCAGTATTTT.